This T cell receptor (beta chain) was sequenced during a study of early T cells in non-severe SARS-CoV-2 infection. The sample holds many counts of this clonotype. Germline V gene data show CDR1 as LGHNA and CDR2 as YNFKEQ. The ends lost 0 bases at V and 7 bases at J; junction bases unmatched: 11. The CDR3 loop spans 19 amino acids. TCRdb itself ran the 5' RACE reads through MiXCR, one entry per CDR3 protein. The sample has about 80,000 distinct CDR3 sequences, 9% to 14% seen once. The specimen sequenced was whole blood. This sequence joins TRBV4-2 and TRBJ2-2; 13 bases line up with TRBD2. The receptor was isolated from an adult who was a healthcare worker with PCR-confirmed SARS-CoV-2 infection or an uninfected control (not recorded which). The CDR3 is CASSQEEGLAGVVNGELFF. The CDR3 DNA follows: TGTGCCAGCAGCCAAGAAGAAGGACTAGCGGGAGTTGTTAACGGGGAGCTGTTTTTT.